Below, 2 T cell receptor beta chains from the same sample are listed, as sequenced in a study of early T cells in non-severe SARS-CoV-2 infection (TCRdb year 2021). The method behind the library was 5' RACE. The reads were generated on a NextSeq 500. TCRdb handled the public reads itself, with Q25 trimming in fastp and clone calling in MiXCR, and kept productive beta chains. Identical CDR3 protein sequences are pooled into one entry, listed with their most common genes and DNA. The sample data list tens of thousands of distinct CDR3 sequences, and around 9.3% of these were observed just once. The ten top clones hold about 20% of the sample. Sequenced material: whole blood. The receptors shown here come from an adult who was a healthcare worker with PCR-confirmed SARS-CoV-2 infection or an uninfected control (not recorded which).

This clonotype occurred many times. The CDR3 sequence is CASRRGQGNYGYTF. For the CDR3, the DNA is TGTGCCAGCAGGAGGGGTCAGGGAAACTATGGCTACACCTTC. The chain uses TRBV7-9 and TRBJ1-2, with a weak D call TRBD1 (5 bases). Trimming shortened V by 6 bases and J by 2 bases, and 13 bases separated the two germline ends. CDR3 length equals 14 residues. CDR1 is SEHNR and CDR2 is FQNEAQ in the germline V gene (reference sequence). Supplemented by reference TRBV7-9 and TRBJ1-2, the full variable domain reads DTGVSQNPRHKITKRGQNVTFRCDPISEHNRLYWYRQTLGQGPEFLTYFQNEAQLEKSRLLSDRFSAERPKGSFSTLEIQRTEQGDSAMYLCASRRGQGNYGYTFGSGTRLTVV.

This clonotype was seen many times. The chain combines TRBV6-6 with TRBJ2-6; D is ambiguous. The CDR3 runs 17 residues. Germline values: CDR1 MNHNY, CDR2 SVGAGI (reference sequence). The germline V and J ends were trimmed by 5 bases and 0 bases, with 14 bases remaining between them. The CDR3 here is CASSRRVSRSGANVLTF. DNA of the CDR3: TGTGCCAGCAGTAGACGGGTATCCCGCTCTGGGGCCAACGTCCTGACTTTC.